This paragraph reports one TCR beta chain. Seattle-derived patients entered the study during active infection and were followed longitudinally. The sample belongs to a study of blood T cell repertoires in COVID-19. Authors' methods: For nucleated cells, counts were estimated from reference gene primer amplification. The protocol was immunoSEQ multiplex PCR, while the TCRdb copy is restricted to in-frame clones and leaves out a portion. The DNA gave D and trimming, while V, J and clone size come from that table. The profile covers over 150,000 clones, with roughly 83% appearing a single time and about 7% taken by the ten largest. Source material: peripheral blood. This clonotype originated in a woman between 40 and 50 years old with COVID-19, enrolled during active disease.

The CDR3 region is CASSLGTSGIDRGEQYF. The DNA of the CDR3 is TGTGCCAGCAGCTTGGGGACTAGCGGGATTGACAGGGGAGAGCAGTACTTC. The J gene is TRBJ2-7, the V gene TRBV27; 13 bases line up with TRBD2. The ends lost 6 bases at V and 7 bases at J; junction bases unmatched: 15. The CDR3 consists of 17 residues. CDR1 is MNHEY, CDR2 SMNVEV, per germline (reference sequence).